One sample yielded the 15 T cell receptor beta chains listed below, sequenced in a study of T cell repertoires in cytomegalovirus infection. Their cognate antigens are unknown. TCRdb re-derived calls from the reads in MiXCR, one entry per CDR3 protein. The table has around 770,000 distinct CDR3 sequences, roughly 28% seen once. The sequencing here drew on cultured CD8+ T cells from PBMCs, taken from culture after CMV antigen stimulation. The origin of the receptors is a human donor in good health (CMV status not recorded). Some clones in this sample may be carry-over from other donors' samples.

The V gene is TRBV20-1, the J gene TRBJ2-7; D gene ambiguous. The CDR3 covers 11 residues. Trimming shortened V by 4 bases and J by 0 bases, and 4 bases separated the two germline ends. Germline V lookup: CDR1 DFQATT, CDR2 SNEGSKA (reference sequence). Written as DNA, the CDR3 is TGCAGTGCTATAGACTCCTACGAGCAGTACGTC. It is translated as CSAIDSYEQYV.

This clonotype has only a few counts. The V call is TRBV5-4, the J call TRBJ2-1; tentative D call: TRBD2 (6 bases). The CDR3 extends over 15 amino acids. V was cut by 4 bases and J by 4 bases, with 15 bases left in between. Germline V lookup: CDR1 SGHNT, CDR2 YYREEE (reference sequence). The CDR3 sequence: CASSPRDSAYNEQFF. DNA for the CDR3: TGTGCCAGCAGCCCACGGGACTCCGCGTACAATGAGCAGTTCTTC.

This chain joins TRBV6-1 and TRBJ2-3, with D tentatively TRBD2 (6 bases). CDR1 is MNHNS, CDR2 SASEGT, per germline. This CDR3 is 15 amino acids long. V was trimmed by 10 bases and J by 3 bases, leaving 20 bases between them. The CDR3 region is CATKTEGETTDTQYF. CDR3 coding DNA: TGTGCCACTAAGACGGAGGGTGAGACAACAGATACGCAGTATTTT.

The V and J genes are TRBV19 and TRBJ2-5; TRBD1 agrees at 7 bases. J lost 2 bases, V lost 4 bases, and 4 bases had no gene match. Germline-derived CDR1 and CDR2 are LNHDA and SQIVND (reference sequence). CDR3 length equals 14 residues. Here the CDR3 DNA reads TGTGCCAGTAGTAGACAGGGCAAACAAGAGACCCAGTACTTC. Protein sequence: CASSRQGKQETQYF.

The gene calls are TRBV20-1 and TRBJ2-2; either TRBD1 or TRBD2 may supply D (5 bases each). The germline V gene has CDR1 DFQATT and CDR2 SNEGSKA (reference sequence). This CDR3 is 16 amino acids long. Trimming took off 3 bases at V and 4 bases at J, with 18 bases between the two ends. The CDR3 nucleotides are TGCAGTGCTAGGAAGTGGCGTGGGGGAGCCACCGGGGAGCTGTTTTTT. This gives the protein CSARKWRGGATGELFF.

The chain carries TRBV10-3 and TRBJ2-7; 12 bases map to TRBD2. The CDR3 covers 16 residues. Germline loops: CDR1 ENHRY, CDR2 SYGVKD. J lost 2 bases, V lost 1 base, and 3 bases had no gene match. The CDR3 region has the DNA TGTGCCATCAGTGAGTTAACTAGCGGGGGGACCTACGAGCAGTACTTC. It codes for CAISELTSGGTYEQYF.

Comment on this clonotype: A read error may be the cause here, since a much bigger clone is one base away. As DNA, the CDR3 is TGTGCCAGCAGTTTATCCATTTCCTACAATGAGCATTTCTTC. This sequence encodes CASSLSISYNEHFF. The chain is built from TRBV12-3 or TRBV12-4 and TRBJ2-1; no firm D call. The CDR3 is made up of 14 amino acids.

This clonotype was picked up a small number of times. The gene calls are TRBV28 and TRBJ2-1; 12 bases align to TRBD2. The germline V gene encodes CDR1 MDHEN and CDR2 SYDVKM. CDR3 length: 16 amino acids. Unmatched junction bases numbered 9, after V lost 3 bases and J lost 9 bases. Here the CDR3 DNA reads TGTGCCAGCAGTTTCCCTACTAGCGGGGGGAAGGGTGAGCAGTTCTTC. It translates to CASSFPTSGGKGEQFF.

The genes are TRBV12-3 or TRBV12-4 and TRBJ1-5, with 10 bases identical to TRBD1. This CDR3 comprises 16 residues. J gave up 3 bases and V 4 bases, and 6 bases lay outside the gene matches. For the CDR3, the DNA is TGTGCCAGCAGTTCTCCTCGACAGGGGGCCAATCAGCCCCAGCATTTT. It codes for CASSSPRQGANQPQHF.

This clonotype was seen a handful of times. V gene TRBV4-1 combines with J gene TRBJ2-1, with 8 positions matching TRBD2. V was clipped by 0 bases and J by 10 bases; unmatched bases: 8. Looked up from germline, CDR1 is MGHRA and CDR2 is YSYEKL. CDR3 length: 15 amino acids. In DNA, the CDR3 is TGCGCCAGCAGCCAAGACCCAGCGGGGGCAAGGGAGCAGTTCTTC. Amino acid sequence: CASSQDPAGAREQFF.

In this sample, this clonotype turned up many times. J is TRBJ1-1 and V is TRBV7-8; no clear D gene. CDR1 and CDR2 from the germline V gene are SGHVS and FQNEAQ. This CDR3 contains 14 residues. V lost 1 base to trimming and J lost 8 bases, with 14 bases between them. As DNA, the CDR3 is TGTGCCAGCAGCTTAGGTGAAGTTATTTTCGAAGCTTTCTTT. It is translated as CASSLGEVIFEAFF.

In this sample, this clonotype turned up many times. J is TRBJ2-1 and V is TRBV7-3, with 13 bases lining up with TRBD2. Trimming took 5 bases from V and 6 from J; bases not matched to a gene: 7. This CDR3 has 16 amino acids. CDR1 and CDR2 (germline): SGHTA, FQGTGA. The CDR3, as DNA: TGTGCCAGCAGCCCCGGACTAGCGGGGGTGGGCAATGAGCAGTTCTTC. Translated: CASSPGLAGVGNEQFF.

This clonotype was recorded many times. The V call is TRBV7-8, the J call TRBJ2-7; no reliable D call. V shed 5 bases and J shed 3 bases, with 11 bases lying between them. The CDR3 length is 13 residues. Germline V gene data show CDR1 as SGHVS and CDR2 as FQNEAQ. The CDR3 spells CASSPNRNYEQYV. CDR3 DNA sequence: TGTGCCAGCAGCCCTAACAGAAACTACGAGCAGTACGTC.

The chain recombines TRBV7-9 with TRBJ2-1, with D hard to call. Germline loops: CDR1 SEHNR, CDR2 FQNEAQ (reference sequence). This CDR3 contains 12 residues. V was pared by 5 bases and J by 8 bases, with 10 bases between. In DNA, the CDR3 is TGTGCCAGCAGCCCGACCTGGGATGAGCAGTTCTTC. This gives the protein CASSPTWDEQFF.

Remarks on this clonotype: A much larger clone differs from this one at a single base, so this may be a read error. V is TRBV6-1 and J is TRBJ2-7; D not certain. Germline-derived CDR1 and CDR2 are MNHNS and SASEGT. CDR3 length equals 14 residues. The CDR3 loop is CASSEWVYSYEQCV. CDR3 nucleotide sequence: TGTGCCAGCAGTGAATGGGTGTACTCCTACGAGCAGTGCGTC.